This T cell receptor (beta chain) was identified in a study of monozygotic twins with cystic fibrosis. The CDR3 sequence is 15 residues long. V dropped 1 base and J dropped 2 bases, with 9 bases sitting between them. Germline CDR1 reads SGHTA; CDR2 reads FQGNSA. Profiled with immunoSEQ multiplex PCR; TCRdb holds only in-frame clones, not every one. The data show about 35,000 clones, with approximately 70% seen just once and approximately 0.79% held by the top ten. The clonotype was recovered from a girl aged 5 to 17 with cystic fibrosis. This rearrangement joins TRBV7-2 to TRBJ1-5; D remains ambiguous. The sample consisted of blood. Here the CDR3 reads CASSLVGGGNQPQHF. The CDR3 DNA reads as TGTGCCAGCAGCTTAGTGGGTGGTGGCAATCAGCCCCAGCATTTT.